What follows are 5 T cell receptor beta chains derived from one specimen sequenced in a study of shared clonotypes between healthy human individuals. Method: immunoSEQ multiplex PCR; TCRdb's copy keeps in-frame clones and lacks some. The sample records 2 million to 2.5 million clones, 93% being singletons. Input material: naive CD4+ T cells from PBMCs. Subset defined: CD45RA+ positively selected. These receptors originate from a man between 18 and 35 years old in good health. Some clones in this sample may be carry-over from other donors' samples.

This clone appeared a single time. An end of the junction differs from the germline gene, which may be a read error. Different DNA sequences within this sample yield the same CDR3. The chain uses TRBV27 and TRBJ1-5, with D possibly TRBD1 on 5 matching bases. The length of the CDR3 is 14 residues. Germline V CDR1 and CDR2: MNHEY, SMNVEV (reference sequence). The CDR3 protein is CASSLWGGDQPQHF. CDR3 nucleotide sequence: TGTGCCAGCAGTTTATGGGGAGGGGATCAGCCCCAGCATTTC.

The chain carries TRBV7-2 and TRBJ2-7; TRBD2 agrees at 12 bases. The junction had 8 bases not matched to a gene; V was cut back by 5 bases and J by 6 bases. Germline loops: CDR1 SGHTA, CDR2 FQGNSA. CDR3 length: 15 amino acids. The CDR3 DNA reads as TGTGCCAGCAGCCTAGGACTAGCGGGATTTGTCGAGCAGTACTTC. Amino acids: CASSLGLAGFVEQYF. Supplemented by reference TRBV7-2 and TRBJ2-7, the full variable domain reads GAGVSQSPSNKVTEKGKDVELRCDPISGHTALYWYRQSLGQGLEFLIYFQGNSAPDKSGLPSDRFSAERTGGSVSTLTIQRTQQEDSAVYLCASSLGLAGFVEQYFGPGTRLTVT.

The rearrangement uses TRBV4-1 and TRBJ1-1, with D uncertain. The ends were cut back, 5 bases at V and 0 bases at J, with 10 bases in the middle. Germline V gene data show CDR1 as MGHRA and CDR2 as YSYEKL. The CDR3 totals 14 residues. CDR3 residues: CASSSYTVNTEAFF. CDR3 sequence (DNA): TGCGCCAGCAGCTCATATACGGTGAACACTGAAGCTTTCTTT.

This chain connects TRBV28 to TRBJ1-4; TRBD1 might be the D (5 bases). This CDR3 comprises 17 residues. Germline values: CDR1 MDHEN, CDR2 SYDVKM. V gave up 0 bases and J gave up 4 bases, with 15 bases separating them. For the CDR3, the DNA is TGTGCCAGCAGTTTATGGACTTGGGACCGAGTTAATGAAAAACTGTTTTTT. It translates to CASSLWTWDRVNEKLFF. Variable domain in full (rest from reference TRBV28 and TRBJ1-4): DVKVTQSSRYLVKRTGEKVFLECVQDMDHENMFWYRQDPGLGLRLIYFSYDVKMKEKGDIPEGYSVSREKKERFSLILESASTNQTSMYLCASSLWTWDRVNEKLFFGSGTQLSVL.

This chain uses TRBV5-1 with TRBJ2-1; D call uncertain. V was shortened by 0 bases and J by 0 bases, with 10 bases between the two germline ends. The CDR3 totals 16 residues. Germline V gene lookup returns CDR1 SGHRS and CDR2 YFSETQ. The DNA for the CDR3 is TGCGCCAGCAGCTTGGTGGTGGAGAGCTCCTACAATGAGCAGTTCTTC. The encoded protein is CASSLVVESSYNEQFF.